Sequencing of this TCR beta chain was carried out in a study of control samples from healthy donors and cancer patients. The germline V gene encodes CDR1 SGHRS and CDR2 YFSETQ. This CDR3 is built from 17 residues. As to this clone: At one end the junction does not follow the germline gene, possibly because of a read error.

Sequencing was performed with immunoSEQ multiplex PCR; in TCRdb, only in-frame clones are kept and a portion is missing. Altogether 95,000 to 130,000 clones are present, over 75% being singletons, with the ten largest covering 1.1%. The sample consisted of PBMCs. The chain links TRBV5-1 to TRBJ2-2, with a possible D match to TRBD1 (6 bases). This TCR derives from a woman between 50 and 59 years old with colorectal cancer. CDR3 nucleotide sequence: TGCGCCAGCAGCTTGGAGGGACACCCCGGTGGCACCGGGGAGCTATTTTTT. Protein product: CASSLEGHPGGTGELFF. Based on the CDR3 plus reference TRBV5-1 and TRBJ2-2, the full variable domain is KAGVTQTPRYLIKTRGQQVTLSCSPISGHRSVSWYQQTPGQGLQFLFEYFSETQRNKGNFPGRFSGRQFSNSRSEMNVSTLELGDSALYLCASSLEGHPGGTGELFFGEGSRLTVL.